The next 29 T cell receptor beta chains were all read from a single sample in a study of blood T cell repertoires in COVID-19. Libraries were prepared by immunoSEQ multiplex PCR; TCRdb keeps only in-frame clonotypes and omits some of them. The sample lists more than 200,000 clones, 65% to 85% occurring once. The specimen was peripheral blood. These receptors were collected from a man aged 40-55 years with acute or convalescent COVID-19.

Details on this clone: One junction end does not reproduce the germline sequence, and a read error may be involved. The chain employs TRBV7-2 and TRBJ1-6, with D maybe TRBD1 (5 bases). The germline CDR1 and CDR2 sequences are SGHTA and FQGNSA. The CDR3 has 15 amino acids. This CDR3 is CASSLETAYNSPLHF. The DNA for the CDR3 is TGTGCCAGCAGCTTAGAGACAGCCTACAATTCACCCCTCCACTTT.

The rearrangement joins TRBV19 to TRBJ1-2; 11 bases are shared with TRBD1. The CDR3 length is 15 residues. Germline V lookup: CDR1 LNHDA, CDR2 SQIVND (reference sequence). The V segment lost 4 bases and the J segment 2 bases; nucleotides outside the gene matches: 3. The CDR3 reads CASSTWDRGNYGYTF. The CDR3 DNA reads TGTGCCAGTAGTACCTGGGACAGGGGGAACTATGGCTACACCTTC.

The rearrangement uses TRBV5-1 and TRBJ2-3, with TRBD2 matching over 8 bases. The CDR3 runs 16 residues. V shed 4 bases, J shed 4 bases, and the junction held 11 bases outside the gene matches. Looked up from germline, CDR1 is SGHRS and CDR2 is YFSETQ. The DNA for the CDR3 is TGCGCCAGCAGCCCGGCGGTAGCGGGATCGGCAGATACGCAGTATTTT. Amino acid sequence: CASSPAVAGSADTQYF. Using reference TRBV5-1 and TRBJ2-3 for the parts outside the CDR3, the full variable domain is KAGVTQTPRYLIKTRGQQVTLSCSPISGHRSVSWYQQTPGQGLQFLFEYFSETQRNKGNFPGRFSGRQFSNSRSEMNVSTLELGDSALYLCASSPAVAGSADTQYFGPGTRLTVL.

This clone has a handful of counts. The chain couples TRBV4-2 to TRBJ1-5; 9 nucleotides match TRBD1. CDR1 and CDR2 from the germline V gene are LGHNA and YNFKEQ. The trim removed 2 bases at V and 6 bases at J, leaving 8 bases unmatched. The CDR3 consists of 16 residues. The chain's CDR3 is CASSQPGQGSVQPQHF. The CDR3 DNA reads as TGTGCCAGCAGCCAACCGGGACAGGGCTCCGTTCAGCCCCAGCATTTT.

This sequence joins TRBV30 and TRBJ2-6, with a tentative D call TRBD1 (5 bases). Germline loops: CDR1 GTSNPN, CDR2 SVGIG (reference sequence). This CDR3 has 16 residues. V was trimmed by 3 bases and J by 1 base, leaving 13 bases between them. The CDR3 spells CAWRRQGSSGANVLTF. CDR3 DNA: TGTGCCTGGAGGAGGCAGGGTTCATCTGGGGCCAACGTCCTGACTTTC.

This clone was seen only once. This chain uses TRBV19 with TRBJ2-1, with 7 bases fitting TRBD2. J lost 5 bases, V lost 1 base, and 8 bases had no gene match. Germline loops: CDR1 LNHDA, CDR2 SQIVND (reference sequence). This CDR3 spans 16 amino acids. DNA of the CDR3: TGTGCCAGTAGTATAGGAGAGCGGGATATTAACAATGAGCAGTTCTTC. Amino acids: CASSIGERDINNEQFF.

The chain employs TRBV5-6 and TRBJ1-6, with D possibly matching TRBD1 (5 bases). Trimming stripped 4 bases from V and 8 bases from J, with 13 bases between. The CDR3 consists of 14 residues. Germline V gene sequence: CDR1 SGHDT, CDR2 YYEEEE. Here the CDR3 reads CASSRGGGYSPLHF. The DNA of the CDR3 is TGTGCCAGCAGCCGGGGCGGGGGATATTCACCCCTCCACTTT.

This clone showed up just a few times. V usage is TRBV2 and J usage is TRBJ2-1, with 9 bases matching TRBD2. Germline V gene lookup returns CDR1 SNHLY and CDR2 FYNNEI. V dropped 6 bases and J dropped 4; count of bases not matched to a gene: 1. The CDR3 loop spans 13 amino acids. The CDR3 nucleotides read TGTGCCAGCAGGGGACTAGCTTACAATGAGCAGTTCTTC. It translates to CASRGLAYNEQFF.

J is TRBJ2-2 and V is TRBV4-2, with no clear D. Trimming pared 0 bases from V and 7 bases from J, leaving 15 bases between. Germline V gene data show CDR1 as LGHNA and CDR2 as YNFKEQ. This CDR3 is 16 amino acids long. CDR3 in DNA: TGTGCCAGCAGCCAAGATAAGAACCCGAACTTCGGGGAGCTGTTTTTT. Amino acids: CASSQDKNPNFGELFF.

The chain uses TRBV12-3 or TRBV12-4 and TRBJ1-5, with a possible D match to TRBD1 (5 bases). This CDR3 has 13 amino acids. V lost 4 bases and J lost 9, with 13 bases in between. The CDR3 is CASSYQGHPPQHF. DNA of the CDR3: TGTGCCAGCAGTTATCAGGGTCATCCGCCCCAGCATTTT.

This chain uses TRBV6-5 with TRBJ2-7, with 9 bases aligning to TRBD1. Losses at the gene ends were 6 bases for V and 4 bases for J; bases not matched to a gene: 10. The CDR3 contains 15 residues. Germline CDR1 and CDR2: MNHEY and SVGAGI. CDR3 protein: CASRSLSGQGYEQYF. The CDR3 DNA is TGTGCCAGCAGGTCGCTTAGCGGACAGGGGTACGAGCAGTACTTC.

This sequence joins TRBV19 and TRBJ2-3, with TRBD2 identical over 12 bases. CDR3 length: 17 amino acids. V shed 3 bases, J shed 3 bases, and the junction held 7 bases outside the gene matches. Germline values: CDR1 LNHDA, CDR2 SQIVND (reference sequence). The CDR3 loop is CASSMRLAGVVTDTQYF. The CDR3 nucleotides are TGTGCCAGTAGTATGAGACTAGCGGGAGTAGTGACAGATACGCAGTATTTT.

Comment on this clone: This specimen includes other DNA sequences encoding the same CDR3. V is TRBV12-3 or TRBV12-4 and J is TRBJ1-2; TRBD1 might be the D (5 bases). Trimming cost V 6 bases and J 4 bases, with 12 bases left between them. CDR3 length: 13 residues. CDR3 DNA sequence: TGTGCCAGCAGCCCTGACAGTTCCTATGGCTACACCTTC. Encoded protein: CASSPDSSYGYTF.

The CDR3 is CSANGEVEQFF. The CDR3 nucleotides read TGCAGTGCTAACGGGGAAGTTGAGCAGTTCTTC. This chain uses TRBV20-1 with TRBJ2-1; the D gene is possibly TRBD2 (5 bases). The CDR3 covers 11 residues. Between the trimmed V and J ends, which lost 4 bases and 9 bases, there was a span of 10 bases. Germline CDR1 DFQATT, CDR2 SNEGSKA (reference sequence).

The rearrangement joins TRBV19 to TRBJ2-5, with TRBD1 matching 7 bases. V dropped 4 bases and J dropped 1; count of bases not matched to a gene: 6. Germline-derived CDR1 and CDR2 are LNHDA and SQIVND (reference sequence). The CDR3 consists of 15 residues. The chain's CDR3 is CASSKGTVFQETQYF. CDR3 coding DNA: TGTGCCAGTAGTAAGGGGACAGTGTTCCAAGAGACCCAGTACTTC.

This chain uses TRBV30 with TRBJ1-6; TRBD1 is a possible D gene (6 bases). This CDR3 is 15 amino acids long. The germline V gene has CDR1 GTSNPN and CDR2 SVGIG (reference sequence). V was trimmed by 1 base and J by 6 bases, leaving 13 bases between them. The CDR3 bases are TGTGCCTGGAGTGAGGGGGGGATCGGTAATTCACCCCTCCACTTT. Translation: CAWSEGGIGNSPLHF.

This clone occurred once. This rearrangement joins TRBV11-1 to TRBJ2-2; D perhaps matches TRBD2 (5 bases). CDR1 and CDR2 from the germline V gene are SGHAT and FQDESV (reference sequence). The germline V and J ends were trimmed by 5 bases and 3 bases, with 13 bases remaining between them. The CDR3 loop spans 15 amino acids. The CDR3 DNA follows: TGTGCCAGCAGCCCGGCGGGTCTGCACACCGGGGAGCTGTTTTTT. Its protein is CASSPAGLHTGELFF. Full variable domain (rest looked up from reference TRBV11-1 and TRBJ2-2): EAEVAQSPRYKITEKSQAVAFWCDPISGHATLYWYRQILGQGPELLVQFQDESVVDDSQLPKDRFSAERLKGVDSTLKIQPAELGDSAMYLCASSPAGLHTGELFFGEGSRLTVL.

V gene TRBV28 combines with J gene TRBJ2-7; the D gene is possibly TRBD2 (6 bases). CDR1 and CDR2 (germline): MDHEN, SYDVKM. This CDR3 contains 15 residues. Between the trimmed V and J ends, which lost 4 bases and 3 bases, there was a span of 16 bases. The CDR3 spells CASSYPRGSGYEQYF. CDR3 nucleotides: TGTGCCAGCAGTTACCCCCGGGGGAGTGGCTACGAGCAGTACTTC. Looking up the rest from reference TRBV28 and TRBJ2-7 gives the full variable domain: DVKVTQSSRYLVKRTGEKVFLECVQDMDHENMFWYRQDPGLGLRLIYFSYDVKMKEKGDIPEGYSVSREKKERFSLILESASTNQTSMYLCASSYPRGSGYEQYFGPGTRLTVT.

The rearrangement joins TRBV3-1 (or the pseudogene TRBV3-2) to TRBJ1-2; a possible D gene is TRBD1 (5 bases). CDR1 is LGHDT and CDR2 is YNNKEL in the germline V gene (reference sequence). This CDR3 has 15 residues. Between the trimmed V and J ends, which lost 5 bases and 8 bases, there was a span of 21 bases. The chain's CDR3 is CASSFGVGRVGGYTF. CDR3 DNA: TGTGCCAGCAGCTTTGGGGTGGGCAGGGTAGGAGGCTACACCTTC.

Here the CDR3 DNA reads TGTGCCAGTAGGGCGACAGGGACCCTGGAGACCCAGTACTTC. It specifies CASRATGTLETQYF. V and J are TRBV19 and TRBJ2-5, with 7 bases that match TRBD1. This CDR3 has 14 amino acids. The junction had 9 bases not matched to a gene; V was cut back by 6 bases and J by 5 bases. The V gene's germline CDR1 is LNHDA and CDR2 SQIVND (reference sequence). Full variable domain (rest looked up from reference TRBV19 and TRBJ2-5): DGGITQSPKYLFRKEGQNVTLSCEQNLNHDAMYWYRQDPGQGLRLIYYSQIVNDFQKGDIAEGYSVSREKKESFPLTVTSAQKNPTAFYLCASRATGTLETQYFGPGTRLLVL.

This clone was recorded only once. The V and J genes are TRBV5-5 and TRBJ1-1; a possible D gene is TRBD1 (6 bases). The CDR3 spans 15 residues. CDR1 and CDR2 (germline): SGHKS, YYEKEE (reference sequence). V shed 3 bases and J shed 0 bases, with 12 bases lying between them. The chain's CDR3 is CASSSRTVMNTEAFF. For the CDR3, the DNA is TGTGCCAGCAGCTCGCGGACAGTCATGAACACTGAAGCTTTCTTT.

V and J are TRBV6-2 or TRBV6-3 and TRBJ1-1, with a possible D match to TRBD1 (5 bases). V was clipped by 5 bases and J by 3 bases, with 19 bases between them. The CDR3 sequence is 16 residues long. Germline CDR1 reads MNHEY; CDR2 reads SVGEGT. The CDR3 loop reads CASSRGRPPGDTEAFF. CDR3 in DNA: TGTGCCAGCAGTCGGGGCCGGCCTCCGGGGGACACTGAAGCTTTCTTT.

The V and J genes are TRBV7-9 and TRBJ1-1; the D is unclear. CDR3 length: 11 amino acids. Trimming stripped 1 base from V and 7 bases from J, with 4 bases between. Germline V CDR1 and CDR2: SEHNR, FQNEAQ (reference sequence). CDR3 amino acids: CASSLGGEAFF. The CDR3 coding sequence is TGTGCCAGCAGCTTAGGCGGTGAAGCTTTCTTT.

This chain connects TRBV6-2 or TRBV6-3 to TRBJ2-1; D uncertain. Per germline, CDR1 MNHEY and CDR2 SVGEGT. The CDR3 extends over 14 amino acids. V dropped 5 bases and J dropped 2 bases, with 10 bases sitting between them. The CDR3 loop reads CASSVSSPYNEQFF. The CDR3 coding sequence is TGTGCCAGCAGTGTCTCAAGCCCCTACAATGAGCAGTTCTTC.

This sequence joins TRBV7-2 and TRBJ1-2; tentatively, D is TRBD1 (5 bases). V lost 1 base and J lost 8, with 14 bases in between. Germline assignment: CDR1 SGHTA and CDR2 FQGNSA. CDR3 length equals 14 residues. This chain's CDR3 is CASSLEGQGGGYTF. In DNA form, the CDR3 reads TGTGCCAGCAGCTTAGAAGGCCAGGGAGGCGGCTACACCTTC.

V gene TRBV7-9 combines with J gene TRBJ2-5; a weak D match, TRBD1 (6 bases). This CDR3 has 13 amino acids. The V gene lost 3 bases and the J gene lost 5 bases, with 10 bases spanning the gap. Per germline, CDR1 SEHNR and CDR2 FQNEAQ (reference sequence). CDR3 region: CASSFGGMETQYF. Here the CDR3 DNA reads TGTGCCAGCAGCTTTGGGGGCATGGAGACCCAGTACTTC.

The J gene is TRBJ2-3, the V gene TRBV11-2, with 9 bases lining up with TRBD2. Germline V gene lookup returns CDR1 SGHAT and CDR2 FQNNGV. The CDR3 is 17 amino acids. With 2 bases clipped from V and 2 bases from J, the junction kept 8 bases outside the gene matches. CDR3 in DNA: TGTGCCAGCAGCTTATCTTGGGAGCGGGGGGTCACAGATACGCAGTATTTT. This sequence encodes CASSLSWERGVTDTQYF.

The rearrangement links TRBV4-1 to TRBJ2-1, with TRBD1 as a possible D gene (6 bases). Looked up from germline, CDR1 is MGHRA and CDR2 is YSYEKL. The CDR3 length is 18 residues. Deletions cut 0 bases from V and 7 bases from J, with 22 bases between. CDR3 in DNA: TGCGCCAGCAGCCAAGATCCGGCAGGGGACACGGTGGTAAATGAGCAGTTCTTC. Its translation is CASSQDPAGDTVVNEQFF.

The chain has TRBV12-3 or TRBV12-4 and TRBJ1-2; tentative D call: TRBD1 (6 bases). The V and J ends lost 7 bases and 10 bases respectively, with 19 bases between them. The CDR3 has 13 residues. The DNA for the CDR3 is TGTGCCAGCACCTTTAGCCTACAGGGCGCCTACACCTTC. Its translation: CASTFSLQGAYTF.